This T cell receptor beta chain comes out of a study of response to subunit inactivated influenza vaccine. Broader study findings: It was the authors' suggestion that each seasonal influenza vaccination recruits few new T cells.

Losses at the gene ends were 6 bases for V and 8 bases for J; bases not matched to a gene: 6. Per germline, CDR1 MNHEY and CDR2 SVGEGT. CDR3 length: 13 residues. This clonotype has just a few counts. Its specificity is unknown. TCRdb itself ran the RT-PCR reads through MiXCR, one entry per CDR3 protein. The sample lists approximately 480,000 distinct CDR3 sequences, roughly 9.8% seen once, with approximately 12% in the top ten. The chain uses TRBV6-2 or TRBV6-3 and TRBJ2-3; 9 bases line up with TRBD1. The specimen was PBMCs from blood, collected around seven weeks after vaccination. The TCR originated in a man aged 50-59 years who received an inactivated influenza vaccine. CDR3 in amino acids: CASRGTGLFTQYF. The CDR3 DNA is TGTGCCAGCAGGGGGACAGGGCTGTTTACGCAGTATTTT.